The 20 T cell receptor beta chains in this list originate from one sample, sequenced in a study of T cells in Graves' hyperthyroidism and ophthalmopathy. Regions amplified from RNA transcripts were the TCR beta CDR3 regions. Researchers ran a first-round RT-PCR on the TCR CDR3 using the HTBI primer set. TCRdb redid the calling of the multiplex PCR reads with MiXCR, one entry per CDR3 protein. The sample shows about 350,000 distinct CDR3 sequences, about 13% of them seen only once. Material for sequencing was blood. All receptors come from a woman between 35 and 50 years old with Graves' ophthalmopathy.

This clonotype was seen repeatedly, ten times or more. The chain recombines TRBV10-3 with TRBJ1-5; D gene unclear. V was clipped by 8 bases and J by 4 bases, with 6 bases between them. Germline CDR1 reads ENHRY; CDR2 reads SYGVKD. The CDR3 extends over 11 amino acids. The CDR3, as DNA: TGTGCCATCGGGATGAATCAGCCCCAGCATTTT. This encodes CAIGMNQPQHF.

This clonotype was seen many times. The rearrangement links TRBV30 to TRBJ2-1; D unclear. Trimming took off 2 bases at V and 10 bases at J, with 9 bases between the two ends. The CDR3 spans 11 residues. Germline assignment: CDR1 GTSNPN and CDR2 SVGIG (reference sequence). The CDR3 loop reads CAWSLTLEQFF. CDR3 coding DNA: TGTGCCTGGAGTCTCACCCTCGAGCAGTTCTTC.

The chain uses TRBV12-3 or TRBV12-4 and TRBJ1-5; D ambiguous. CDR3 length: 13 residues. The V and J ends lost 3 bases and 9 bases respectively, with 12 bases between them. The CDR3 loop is CASSLRVDRPQHF. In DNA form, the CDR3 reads TGTGCCAGCAGTTTGCGGGTAGATCGGCCCCAGCATTTT.

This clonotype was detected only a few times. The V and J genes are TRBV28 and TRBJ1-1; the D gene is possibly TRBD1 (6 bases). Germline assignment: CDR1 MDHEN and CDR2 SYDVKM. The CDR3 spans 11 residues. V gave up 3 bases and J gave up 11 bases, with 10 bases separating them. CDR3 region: CASSLTGRAFF. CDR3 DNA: TGTGCCAGCAGTTTGACAGGTCGGGCTTTCTTT.

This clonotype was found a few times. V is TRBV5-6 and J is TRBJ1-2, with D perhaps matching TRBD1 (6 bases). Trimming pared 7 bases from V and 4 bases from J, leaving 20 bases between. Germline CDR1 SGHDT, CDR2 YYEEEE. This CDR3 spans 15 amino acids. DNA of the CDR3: TGTGCCAGCGGCTATACAGGGAGGACTAGCTATGGCTACACCTTC. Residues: CASGYTGRTSYGYTF.

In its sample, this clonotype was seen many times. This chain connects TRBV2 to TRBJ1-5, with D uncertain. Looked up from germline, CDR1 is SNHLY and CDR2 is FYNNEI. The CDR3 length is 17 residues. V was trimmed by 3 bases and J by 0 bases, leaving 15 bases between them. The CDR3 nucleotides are TGTGCCAGCAGTGATTCTCCGGGCTCCTATAGCAATCAGCCCCAGCATTTT. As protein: CASSDSPGSYSNQPQHF.

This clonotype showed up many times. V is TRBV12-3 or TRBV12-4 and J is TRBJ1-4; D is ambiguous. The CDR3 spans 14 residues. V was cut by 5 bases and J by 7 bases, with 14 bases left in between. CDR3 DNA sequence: TGTGCCAGCAGTGACGCGGGATGGGGTGAAAAACTGTTTTTT. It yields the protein CASSDAGWGEKLFF.

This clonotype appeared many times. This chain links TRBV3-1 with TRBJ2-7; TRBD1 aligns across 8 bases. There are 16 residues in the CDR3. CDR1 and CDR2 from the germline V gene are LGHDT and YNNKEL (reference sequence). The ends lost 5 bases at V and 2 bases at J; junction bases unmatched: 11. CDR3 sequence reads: CASSTPGTGLPYEQYF. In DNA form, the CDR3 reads TGTGCCAGCAGCACCCCCGGGACAGGACTTCCCTACGAGCAGTACTTC.

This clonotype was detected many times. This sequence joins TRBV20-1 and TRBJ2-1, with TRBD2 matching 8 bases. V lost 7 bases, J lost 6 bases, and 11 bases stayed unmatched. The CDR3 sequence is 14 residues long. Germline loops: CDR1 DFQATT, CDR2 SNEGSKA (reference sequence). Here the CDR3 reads CSVPPGTRGNEQFF. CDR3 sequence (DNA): TGCAGTGTCCCCCCCGGGACTAGGGGCAATGAGCAGTTCTTC.

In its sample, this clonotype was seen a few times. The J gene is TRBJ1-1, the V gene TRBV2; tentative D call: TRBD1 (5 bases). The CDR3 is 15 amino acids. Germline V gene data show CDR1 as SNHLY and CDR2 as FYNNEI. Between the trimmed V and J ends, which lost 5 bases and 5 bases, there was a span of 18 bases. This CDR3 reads CASSKPGTPRTEAFF. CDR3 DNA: TGTGCCAGCAGTAAGCCCGGGACCCCGAGAACTGAAGCTTTCTTT. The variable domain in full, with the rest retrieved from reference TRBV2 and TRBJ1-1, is EPEVTQTPSHQVTQMGQEVILRCVPISNHLYFYWYRQILGQKVEFLVSFYNNEISEKSEIFDDQFSVERPDGSNFTLKIRSTKLEDSAMYFCASSKPGTPRTEAFFGQGTRLTVV.

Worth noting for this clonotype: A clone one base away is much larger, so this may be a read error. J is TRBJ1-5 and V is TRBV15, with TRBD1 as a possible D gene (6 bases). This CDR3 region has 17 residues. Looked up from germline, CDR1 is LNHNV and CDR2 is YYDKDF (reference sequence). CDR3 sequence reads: CAASRVPVDSLNQPQHF. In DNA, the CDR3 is TGTGCCGCCAGCAGAGTGCCTGTGGACAGCCTTAATCAGCCCCAGCATTTT.

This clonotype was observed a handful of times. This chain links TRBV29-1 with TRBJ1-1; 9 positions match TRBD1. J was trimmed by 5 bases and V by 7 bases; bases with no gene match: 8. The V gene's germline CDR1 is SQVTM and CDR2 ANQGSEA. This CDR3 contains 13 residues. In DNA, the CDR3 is TGCAGCGAGACAGGAGACAGGGGGACTGAAGCTTTCTTT. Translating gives CSETGDRGTEAFF.

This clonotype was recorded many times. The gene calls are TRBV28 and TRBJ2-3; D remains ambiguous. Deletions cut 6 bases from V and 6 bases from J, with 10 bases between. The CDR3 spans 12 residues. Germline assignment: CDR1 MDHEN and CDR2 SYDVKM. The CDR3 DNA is TGTGCCAGCAGCCCCGGTGAGGATACGCAGTATTTT. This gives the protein CASSPGEDTQYF.

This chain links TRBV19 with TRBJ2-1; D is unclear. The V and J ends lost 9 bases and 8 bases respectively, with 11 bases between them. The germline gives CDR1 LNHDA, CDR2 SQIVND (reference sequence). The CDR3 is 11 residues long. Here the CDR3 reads CASRNWDEQFF. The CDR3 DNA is TGTGCCAGCCGAAATTGGGATGAGCAGTTCTTC.

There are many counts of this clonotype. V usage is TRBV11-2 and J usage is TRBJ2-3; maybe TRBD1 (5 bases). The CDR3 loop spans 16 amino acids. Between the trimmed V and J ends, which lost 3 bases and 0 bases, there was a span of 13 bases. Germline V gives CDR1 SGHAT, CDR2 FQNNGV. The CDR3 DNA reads TGTGCCAGCAGCTTTCTTATGGCAGGGAGCACAGATACGCAGTATTTT. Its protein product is CASSFLMAGSTDTQYF.

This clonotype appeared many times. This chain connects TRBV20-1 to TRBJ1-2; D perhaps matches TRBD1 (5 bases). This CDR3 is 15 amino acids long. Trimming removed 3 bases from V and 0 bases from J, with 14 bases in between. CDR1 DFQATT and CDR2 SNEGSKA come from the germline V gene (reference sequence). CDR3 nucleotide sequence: TGCAGTGCTAGGGGCAGGGCACAAGCTAACTATGGCTACACCTTC. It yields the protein CSARGRAQANYGYTF.

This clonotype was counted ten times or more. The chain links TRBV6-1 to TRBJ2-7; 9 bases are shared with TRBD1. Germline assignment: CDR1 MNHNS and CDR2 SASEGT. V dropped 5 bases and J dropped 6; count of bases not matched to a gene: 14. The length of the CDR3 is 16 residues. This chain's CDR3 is CASSNDRDRDISEQYF. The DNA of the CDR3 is TGTGCCAGCAGTAACGACCGGGACAGGGATATCAGCGAGCAGTACTTC.

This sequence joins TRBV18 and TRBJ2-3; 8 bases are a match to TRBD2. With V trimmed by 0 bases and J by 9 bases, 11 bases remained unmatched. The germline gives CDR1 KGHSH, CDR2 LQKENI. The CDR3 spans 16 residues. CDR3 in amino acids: CASSPPGTETSVTQYF. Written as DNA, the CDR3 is TGTGCCAGCTCACCACCCGGGACCGAGACTAGCGTGACGCAGTATTTT.

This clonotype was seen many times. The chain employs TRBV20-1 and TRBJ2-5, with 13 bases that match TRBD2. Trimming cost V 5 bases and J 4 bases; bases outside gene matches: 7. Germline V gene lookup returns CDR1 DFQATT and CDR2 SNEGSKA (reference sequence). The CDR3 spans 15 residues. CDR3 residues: CSAPLAGGIVETQYF. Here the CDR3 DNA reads TGCAGTGCTCCACTAGCGGGAGGGATTGTAGAGACCCAGTACTTC.

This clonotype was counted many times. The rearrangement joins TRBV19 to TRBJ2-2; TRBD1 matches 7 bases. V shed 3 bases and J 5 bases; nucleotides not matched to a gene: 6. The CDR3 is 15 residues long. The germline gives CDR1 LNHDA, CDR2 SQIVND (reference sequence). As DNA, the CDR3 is TGTGCCAGTAGTATCCAGGGGGTGAGGACCGGGGAGCTGTTTTTT. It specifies CASSIQGVRTGELFF.